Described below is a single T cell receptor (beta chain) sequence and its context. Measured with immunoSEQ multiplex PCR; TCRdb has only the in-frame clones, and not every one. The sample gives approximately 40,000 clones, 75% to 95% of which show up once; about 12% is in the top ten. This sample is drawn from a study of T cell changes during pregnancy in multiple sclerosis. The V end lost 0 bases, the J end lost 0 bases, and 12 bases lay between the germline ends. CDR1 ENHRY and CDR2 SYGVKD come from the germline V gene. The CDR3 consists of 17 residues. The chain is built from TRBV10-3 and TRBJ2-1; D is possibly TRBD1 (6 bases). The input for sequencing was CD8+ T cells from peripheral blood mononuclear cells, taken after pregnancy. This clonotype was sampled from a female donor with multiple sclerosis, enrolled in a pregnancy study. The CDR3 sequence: CAISESRQESSYNEQFF. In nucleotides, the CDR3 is TGTGCCATCAGTGAGTCGCGACAGGAAAGCTCCTACAATGAGCAGTTCTTC.